This T cell receptor (beta chain) was sequenced for a study of T cell responses to AZD1222 COVID-19 vaccine. General study findings and limits: There were repertoire samples only from the period after the peak T cell response.

Assay: immunoSEQ multiplex PCR; the TCRdb copy retains only in-frame clones and omits some. The sample includes about 81,000 clones, about nine tenths of them seen just once. This clone appeared a single time. Its matching antigen is unknown. Germline V gives CDR1 KGHSH, CDR2 LQKENI. Trimming took off 2 bases at V and 5 bases at J, with 18 bases between the two ends. This CDR3 contains 16 residues. Combined were second doses at about 4 or about 12 weeks. The sequence derives from an adult who received the AZD1222 COVID-19 vaccine. The chain joins TRBV18 to TRBJ2-5, with no clear D. The sample in question was peripheral blood, obtained 28 days after the second AZD1222 dose. The CDR3 reads CASSPVEQRFRETQYF. DNA of the CDR3: TGTGCCAGCTCACCAGTGGAACAGAGGTTTAGGGAGACCCAGTACTTC.